These 28 T cell receptor beta chains were sequenced from one sample in a study of T and B cells in COVID-19 patients. Each TRB amplification used roughly 220-550 ng of genomic DNA from blood. TRB rearrangements were amplified by multiplex PCR with BIOMED2 TRB-A/B primers. TCRdb re-called the multiplex PCR reads with MiXCR, one entry per CDR3 protein. The sample records about 7,000 distinct CDR3 sequences, approximately 22% being singletons. Specimen: blood. The receptors come from a human donor who had recovered from COVID-19.

The chain is built from TRBV6-5 and TRBJ1-5, with TRBD1 matching 7 bases. CDR1 is MNHEY and CDR2 is SVGAGI in the germline V gene. Losses at the gene ends were 5 bases for V and 7 bases for J; bases not matched to a gene: 8. This CDR3 comprises 14 residues. The CDR3 here is CASSGTVGWQPQHF. The CDR3 region has the DNA TGTGCCAGCAGTGGGACAGTGGGGTGGCAGCCCCAGCATTTT.

This clonotype is medium-sized within its sample. The chain couples TRBV6-6 to TRBJ2-6; D not resolved. V lost 7 bases, J lost 0 bases, and 16 bases lay in between. Per germline, CDR1 MNHNY and CDR2 SVGAGI (reference sequence). The CDR3 is made up of 17 amino acids. The DNA of the CDR3 is TGTGCCAGCACCTCAAGCCTCGCTGGCTCTGGGGCCAACGTCCTGACTTTC. It is translated as CASTSSLAGSGANVLTF.

This clonotype was detected once. With a much larger clone just one base away, this may be a read error. CDR3 sequence: CASGSGDTGTQYF. The CDR3 nucleotides read TGTGCGAGCGGGTCAGGGGACACAGGTACGCAGTATTTT. The chain recombines TRBV6-1 with TRBJ2-3; D possibly matches TRBD1 or TRBD2 (6 bases each). Per germline, CDR1 MNHNS and CDR2 SASEGT. This CDR3 comprises 13 residues.

In its sample, this clonotype ranks as medium-sized (0.01 to 0.1%). V usage is TRBV12-3 or TRBV12-4 and J usage is TRBJ2-1; maybe TRBD2 (6 bases). This CDR3 spans 13 amino acids. Trimming left V 5 bases short and J 1 base short, with 6 bases between. The CDR3 here is CASSRGSYNEQFF. In nucleotides, the CDR3 is TGTGCCAGCAGTCGGGGGTCCTACAATGAGCAGTTCTTC.

This clonotype was observed a handful of times. The chain is built from TRBV5-1 and TRBJ1-1, with D uncertain. With 2 bases removed from V and 2 bases from J, the gap between germline ends came to 7 bases. This CDR3 contains 13 residues. The V gene's germline CDR1 is SGHRS and CDR2 YFSETQ. The DNA of the CDR3 is TGCGCCAGCAGCTTTAACCGTAACACTGAAGCTTTCTTT. This gives the protein CASSFNRNTEAFF.

J is TRBJ1-3 and V is TRBV5-4, with 8 positions matching TRBD1. The V segment lost 4 bases and the J segment 4 bases; nucleotides outside the gene matches: 13. The CDR3 runs 17 residues. Germline loops: CDR1 SGHNT, CDR2 YYREEE (reference sequence). CDR3 protein: CASSPAPRQGRGNTIYF. CDR3 nucleotide sequence: TGTGCCAGCAGCCCAGCGCCTCGACAGGGGAGAGGAAACACCATATATTTT.

The chain carries TRBV5-1 and TRBJ2-5, with 12 bases lining up with TRBD2. The better agreement between TRBJ2-1 and the DNA end casts doubt on the J call. The CDR3 spans 15 residues. Germline values: CDR1 SGHRS, CDR2 YFSETQ. The CDR3: CASGDLAGGIGEQFF. DNA for the CDR3: TGCGCCAGCGGCGACCTAGCGGGGGGGATTGGTGAGCAGTTCTTC.

The CDR3 DNA follows: TGTGCCATCAGTGGGAAACAGGATATGAACACTGAAGCTTTCTTT. It translates to CAISGKQDMNTEAFF. V gene TRBV10-3 combines with J gene TRBJ1-1, with a weak D call TRBD1 (5 bases). CDR3 length: 15 residues. Germline V lookup: CDR1 ENHRY, CDR2 SYGVKD. Trimming shortened V by 4 bases and J by 0 bases, and 12 bases separated the two germline ends.

This clonotype qualifies as medium-sized. The chain employs TRBV19 and TRBJ1-2; D gene unclear. Between the trimmed V and J ends, which lost 7 bases and 1 base, there was a span of 10 bases. The CDR3 runs 13 residues. CDR1 is LNHDA and CDR2 is SQIVND in the germline V gene (reference sequence). The CDR3 DNA is TGTGCCAGTACCCAACAGCTTAACTATGGCTACACCTTC. As protein: CASTQQLNYGYTF. Full variable domain (outside the CDR3, taken from reference TRBV19 and TRBJ1-2): DGGITQSPKYLFRKEGQNVTLSCEQNLNHDAMYWYRQDPGQGLRLIYYSQIVNDFQKGDIAEGYSVSREKKESFPLTVTSAQKNPTAFYLCASTQQLNYGYTFGSGTRLTVV.

This clonotype was seen repeatedly, ten times or more. This chain links TRBV5-6 with TRBJ1-2; possible D gene TRBD1, 5 bases. The CDR3 contains 12 residues. V shed 6 bases and J shed 5 bases, with 11 bases lying between them. CDR1 and CDR2 (germline): SGHDT, YYEEEE. The DNA of the CDR3 is TGTGCCAGCACCCAACAGGAATATGGCTACACCTTC. It translates to CASTQQEYGYTF.

As for this clonotype: Sequence at one end of the junction differs from germline and may be a read error. J is TRBJ2-1 and V is TRBV20-1; 8 nucleotides line up with TRBD2. CDR3 length: 16 amino acids. Germline-derived CDR1 and CDR2 are DFQATT and SNEGSKA (reference sequence). CDR3 nucleotides: TGCAGTGCTAGAGCTTTTGTAGCGGGGAAATACAATGAGCAGTCCTTC. It is translated as CSARAFVAGKYNEQSF.

J is TRBJ2-3 and V is TRBV28; possibly TRBD1 for D (5 bases). The CDR3 covers 12 residues. The V gene lost 6 bases and the J gene lost 5 bases, with 9 bases spanning the gap. The germline V gene encodes CDR1 MDHEN and CDR2 SYDVKM. The CDR3 is CASRGRVDTQYF. The CDR3 region has the DNA TGTGCCAGCAGAGGCAGGGTAGATACGCAGTATTTT. The full variable domain, completed using reference TRBV28 and TRBJ2-3, is DVKVTQSSRYLVKRTGEKVFLECVQDMDHENMFWYRQDPGLGLRLIYFSYDVKMKEKGDIPEGYSVSREKKERFSLILESASTNQTSMYLCASRGRVDTQYFGPGTRLTVL.

This clonotype occurred a few times. The rearrangement uses TRBV20-1 and TRBJ2-7; 10 bases are shared with TRBD1. The CDR3 is made up of 18 amino acids. J lost 0 bases, V lost 1 base, and 12 bases had no gene match. CDR1 is DFQATT, CDR2 SNEGSKA, per germline (reference sequence). CDR3 nucleotide sequence: TGCAGTGCTAGAGGCGGGCTTTTTCGGGACAGGGGCTCCTACGAGCAGTACTTC. It specifies CSARGGLFRDRGSYEQYF.

This clonotype was seen a few times. CDR3 nucleotide sequence: TGCAGTGCCTATGGGGCAGGGACCGGGGAGCTGTTTTTT. Encoded protein: CSAYGAGTGELFF. The chain carries TRBV20-1 and TRBJ2-2, with D tentatively TRBD1 (5 bases). Germline assignment: CDR1 DFQATT and CDR2 SNEGSKA (reference sequence). The CDR3 is 13 residues long. V lost 6 bases and J lost 5, with 13 bases in between.

This clonotype was picked up a small number of times. The V gene is TRBV12-3 or TRBV12-4, the J gene TRBJ1-1; no definite D call. This CDR3 comprises 12 residues. V was shortened by 3 bases and J by 9 bases, with 11 bases between the two germline ends. The CDR3 sequence is CASSLRASQAFF. The CDR3 nucleotides are TGTGCCAGCAGTTTGAGGGCCAGTCAAGCTTTCTTT.

The sample holds many counts of this clonotype. The V gene is TRBV10-3, the J gene TRBJ2-3; D ambiguous. Germline CDR1 and CDR2: ENHRY and SYGVKD. The length of the CDR3 is 16 residues. With 5 bases removed from V and 1 base from J, the gap between germline ends came to 16 bases. The CDR3 spells CAISPLAGAGTDTQYF. The CDR3 DNA reads TGTGCCATCAGTCCCCTTGCAGGAGCAGGCACAGATACGCAGTATTTT.

This clonotype is medium-sized (0.01 to 0.1%). The gene calls are TRBV5-6 and TRBJ2-1, with 8 bases that match TRBD1. V dropped 4 bases and J dropped 5; count of bases not matched to a gene: 5. Germline loops: CDR1 SGHDT, CDR2 YYEEEE. The CDR3 runs to 14 residues. The CDR3 DNA reads as TGTGCCAGCAGCCGGACAGGGCTTGACAATGAGCAGTTCTTC. Translating it yields CASSRTGLDNEQFF.

This clonotype occurred many times. This chain links TRBV7-9 with TRBJ2-2; D gene uncertain. The CDR3 covers 12 residues. CDR1 SEHNR and CDR2 FQNEAQ come from the germline V gene (reference sequence). V lost 8 bases to trimming and J lost 3 bases, with 7 bases between them. CDR3 sequence reads: CASQHDTGELFF. DNA of the CDR3: TGTGCCAGCCAACACGACACCGGGGAGCTGTTTTTT.

This clonotype was counted a few times. The V and J genes are TRBV7-2 and TRBJ2-2; the match to TRBD2 covers 7 bases. The CDR3 has 16 residues. Germline loops: CDR1 SGHTA, CDR2 FQGNSA. With V trimmed by 5 bases and J by 7 bases, 13 bases remained unmatched. The CDR3 DNA follows: TGTGCCAGCAGCGTACGGGGGACTACACAGGTCGGGGAGCTGTTTTTT. It specifies CASSVRGTTQVGELFF.

This clonotype is termed medium-sized. The rearrangement joins TRBV29-1 to TRBJ1-2, with unresolved D. From germline, CDR1 is SQVTM and CDR2 ANQGSEA. The CDR3 spans 11 residues. The ends were cut back, 6 bases at V and 8 bases at J, with 13 bases in the middle. CDR3 residues: CSVAVGGGYTF. CDR3 DNA sequence: TGCAGCGTGGCCGTGGGCGGGGGCTACACCTTC.

This clonotype counts as medium-sized. The V call is TRBV5-5, the J call TRBJ2-7; D is undetermined. Per germline, CDR1 SGHKS and CDR2 YYEKEE (reference sequence). The length of the CDR3 is 13 residues. Deletions cut 1 base from V and 2 bases from J, with 7 bases between. CDR3: CASSLRSTYEQYF. The CDR3, as DNA: TGTGCCAGCAGCTTGCGATCCACCTACGAGCAGTACTTC.

This clonotype was seen a few times. This chain links TRBV20-1 with TRBJ1-1, with D perhaps TRBD1 (5 bases). The CDR3 is made up of 12 amino acids. The germline CDR1 and CDR2 sequences are DFQATT and SNEGSKA (reference sequence). Trimming took 0 bases from V and 6 from J, leaving 8 bases between them. In nucleotides, the CDR3 is TGCAGTGCTAGAGAGGGACCTGCTGAAGCTTTCTTT. Amino acids: CSAREGPAEAFF.

This clonotype occurred many times. The chain carries TRBV6-1 and TRBJ2-7; D is uncertain. The CDR3 extends over 13 amino acids. Deletions cut 7 bases from V and 1 base from J, with 11 bases between. The V gene's germline CDR1 is MNHNS and CDR2 SASEGT. The CDR3 here is CASNAFGSYEQYF. CDR3 bases: TGTGCCAGCAATGCGTTTGGGTCCTACGAGCAGTACTTC.

This clonotype is medium-sized (0.01 to 0.1%) within its sample. This sequence joins TRBV18 and TRBJ2-7; weak D call: TRBD1 (5 bases). V dropped 2 bases and J dropped 3 bases, with 11 bases sitting between them. The CDR3 has 14 amino acids. Per germline, CDR1 KGHSH and CDR2 LQKENI. The CDR3 DNA follows: TGTGCCAGCTCACCAAGCCGAGACAGCTACGAGCAGTACTTC. Its protein is CASSPSRDSYEQYF.

In this sample, this clonotype is medium-sized. The chain has TRBV15 and TRBJ2-5; 7 positions agree with TRBD2. The CDR3 is made up of 15 amino acids. Losses at the gene ends were 0 bases for V and 5 bases for J; bases not matched to a gene: 6. CDR1 and CDR2 (germline): LNHNV, YYDKDF (reference sequence). The CDR3 nucleotides read TGTGCCACCAGCAGAGATAAGCTAGCGGTTGAGACCCAGTACTTC. Translation gives CATSRDKLAVETQYF. Combining the CDR3 with reference TRBV15 and TRBJ2-5 gives the whole variable domain DAMVIQNPRYQVTQFGKPVTLSCSQTLNHNVMYWYQQKSSQAPKLLFHYYDKDFNNEADTPDNFQSRRPNTSFCFLDIRSPGLGDTAMYLCATSRDKLAVETQYFGPGTRLLVL.

The chain recombines TRBV20-1 with TRBJ1-1; a weak D match, TRBD1 (6 bases). Germline lookup yields CDR1 DFQATT and CDR2 SNEGSKA (reference sequence). The CDR3 totals 14 residues. Trimming pared 6 bases from V and 4 bases from J, leaving 18 bases between. CDR3: CSARGGGASTEAFF. CDR3 DNA: TGCAGTGCCCGCGGGGGGGGGGCGAGCACTGAAGCTTTCTTT.

By share, this clonotype ranks as medium-sized. The rearrangement joins TRBV18 to TRBJ2-3, with 9 nucleotides matching TRBD1. The CDR3 covers 18 residues. Trimming cost V 3 bases and J 2 bases; bases outside gene matches: 12. CDR1 KGHSH and CDR2 LQKENI come from the germline V gene. CDR3 amino acids: CASSPTPHRGLPTDTQYF. In DNA form, the CDR3 reads TGTGCCAGCTCACCTACACCTCACAGGGGGCTACCCACAGATACGCAGTATTTT.

With regard to this clonotype: A much bigger clone sits one base away, suggesting this may be a read error. This sequence joins TRBV19 and TRBJ1-2, with 7 bases that match TRBD1. The CDR3 has 14 amino acids. Germline CDR1 LNHDA, CDR2 SQIVND (reference sequence). The V gene end was trimmed by 6 bases and the J gene end by 5 bases; junction bases not matched to a gene: 9. The CDR3 protein is CASRPGQNLYGYTF. The CDR3 region has the DNA TGTGCCAGTAGGCCGGGACAGAATCTTTATGGCTACACCTTC.